This TCR beta chain is drawn from a study of Graves' ophthalmopathy and Graves' hyperthyroidism. Whole-study findings and limits: Using a 13-signature model, the authors split ophthalmopathy from stable hyperthyroidism, with about 88% sensitivity and around 84% specificity.

Moderately to severely active ophthalmopathy under 3 months, CAS at least 3, NOSPECS at least 4. Other autoimmune diseases, uncontrolled infections, pregnancy or lactation ruled patients out of participation. Diagnosis was based on clinical symptoms, serum thyroxine, TRAb, thyroid ultrasound and orbital computed tomography. Concerning this clonotype: As yet, its antigen is unknown.

Beta-chain TCR CDR3 regions were amplified from RNA transcripts. HTBI primers were used in a first-round RT-PCR, which preceded a second-round multiplex PCR. From the multiplex PCR reads, TCRdb called clonotypes with MiXCR, one entry per CDR3 protein. The sample contains over 450,000 distinct CDR3 sequences, about an eighth of which appear only once. Germline V gives CDR1 KGHSH, CDR2 LQKENI. The CDR3 covers 19 residues. V lost 3 bases and J lost 3, with 26 bases in between. Input material: blood. This receptor was obtained from a woman aged 25 to 39 with Graves' ophthalmopathy. This chain connects TRBV18 to TRBJ2-5; maybe TRBD1 (5 bases). The DNA of the CDR3 is TGTGCCAGCTCACCTGTTAATGGCTTTGGGGCAATGAGAAAAGAGACCCAGTACTTC. It yields the protein CASSPVNGFGAMRKETQYF.